A single sample is the source of the 18 T cell receptor beta chains below, sequenced in a study of T-cell memory formation after mild COVID-19. One entry per CDR3 protein results from TCRdb running MiXCR on the 5' RACE reads. Here the sample spans 450,000 to 700,000 distinct CDR3 sequences, over 15% being singletons. Material: PBMCs or a T cell subset sorted from them (not recorded which). The receptor set was obtained from an adult woman who had mild COVID-19 (a few samples of this study predate the infection). Cell type and time point are not known.

The chain joins TRBV19 to TRBJ2-5; D remains unclear. The germline CDR1 and CDR2 sequences are LNHDA and SQIVND (reference sequence). The CDR3 length is 17 residues. Trimming shortened V by 1 base and J by 4 bases, and 19 bases separated the two germline ends. CDR3 amino acids: CASSIGWGVFGLETQYF. The DNA of the CDR3 is TGTGCCAGTAGTATAGGGTGGGGTGTCTTCGGGTTAGAGACCCAGTACTTC.

The chain recombines TRBV10-3 with TRBJ2-6; D is unresolved. This CDR3 has 12 residues. Germline CDR1 ENHRY, CDR2 SYGVKD. Trimming removed 8 bases at V and 3 bases at J, with 5 bases between. CDR3 in DNA: TGTGCCATCTTAGGTGGGGCCAACGTCCTGACTTTC. Its translation: CAILGGANVLTF.

The chain recombines TRBV15 with TRBJ1-5; D is ambiguous. Germline lookup yields CDR1 LNHNV and CDR2 YYDKDF (reference sequence). With 7 bases removed from V and 0 bases from J, the gap between germline ends came to 13 bases. The CDR3 extends over 15 amino acids. This CDR3 is CATNLDGLSNQPQHF. CDR3 in DNA: TGTGCCACCAACCTTGACGGACTTAGCAATCAGCCCCAGCATTTT.

The chain combines TRBV4-2 with TRBJ2-5; TRBD1 agrees at 7 bases. The germline V gene has CDR1 LGHNA and CDR2 YNFKEQ. The CDR3 sequence is 15 residues long. The V gene end was trimmed by 1 base and the J gene end by 5 bases; junction bases not matched to a gene: 7. The CDR3 loop reads CASSQAKGGRETQYF. For the CDR3, the DNA is TGTGCCAGCAGCCAAGCTAAAGGGGGCAGGGAGACCCAGTACTTC.

The chain uses TRBV20-1 and TRBJ1-2; possible D gene TRBD1, 5 bases. The V gene's germline CDR1 is DFQATT and CDR2 SNEGSKA (reference sequence). The CDR3 spans 15 residues. V shed 6 bases and J shed 6 bases, with 23 bases lying between them. The CDR3: CSAEGFGGNEDGYTF. CDR3 in DNA: TGCAGTGCGGAGGGTTTTGGGGGTAATGAGGATGGCTACACCTTC.

This clonotype has more than one count but fewer than ten. The rearrangement links TRBV5-1 to TRBJ2-1, with 8 bases that match TRBD2. The CDR3 runs to 16 residues. The V and J ends lost 4 bases and 3 bases, in that order; junction bases with no gene match: 9. The germline V gene encodes CDR1 SGHRS and CDR2 YFSETQ. CDR3 sequence reads: CASSPGGLAGYNEQFF. The DNA of the CDR3 is TGCGCCAGCAGCCCGGGAGGGCTAGCGGGCTACAATGAGCAGTTCTTC. The entire variable domain, with the rest obtained from reference TRBV5-1 and TRBJ2-1, is as follows: KAGVTQTPRYLIKTRGQQVTLSCSPISGHRSVSWYQQTPGQGLQFLFEYFSETQRNKGNFPGRFSGRQFSNSRSEMNVSTLELGDSALYLCASSPGGLAGYNEQFFGPGTRLTVL.

This clonotype showed up just a few times. The chain is built from TRBV29-1 and TRBJ2-7, with D possibly TRBD1 on 5 matching bases. Trimming took 0 bases from V and 5 from J, leaving 11 bases between them. The CDR3 is made up of 13 amino acids. The germline CDR1 and CDR2 sequences are SQVTM and ANQGSEA. The CDR3: CSVEDRAFNEQYF. The CDR3 DNA follows: TGCAGCGTTGAAGACAGGGCCTTTAACGAGCAGTACTTC.

This clonotype turned up a few times. The gene calls are TRBV11-2 and TRBJ1-2; a weak D match, TRBD1 (5 bases). The CDR3 runs 14 residues. Germline V gene data show CDR1 as SGHAT and CDR2 as FQNNGV. V was cut by 4 bases and J by 4 bases, with 13 bases left in between. CDR3 loop: CASSYLGGIYGYTF. Here the CDR3 DNA reads TGTGCCAGCAGCTACCTGGGGGGAATCTATGGCTACACCTTC.

This clonotype was picked up a small number of times. The chain is built from TRBV20-1 and TRBJ2-3; 12 nucleotides agree with TRBD2. This CDR3 region has 18 residues. Germline loops: CDR1 DFQATT, CDR2 SNEGSKA (reference sequence). The J segment lost 4 bases and the V segment lost 6 bases, leaving 17 bases of the junction unmatched. CDR3 coding DNA: TGCAGTGCCCATTTTGTAGGGCTAGCGGGAGGGCCTGCAGATACGCAGTATTTT. Translated, it gives CSAHFVGLAGGPADTQYF.

V is TRBV7-9 and J is TRBJ2-7; D remains ambiguous. The CDR3 spans 16 residues. Trimming removed 6 bases at V and 3 bases at J, with 21 bases between. Germline-derived CDR1 and CDR2 are SEHNR and FQNEAQ (reference sequence). The DNA for the CDR3 is TGTGCCAGCAGTCTATCGACCTCTGTGAGCCTCTACGAGCAGTACTTC. Its protein product is CASSLSTSVSLYEQYF.

The chain links TRBV30 to TRBJ1-2, with D hard to call. Deletions cut 0 bases from V and 2 bases from J, with 10 bases between. The CDR3 consists of 14 residues. Germline lookup yields CDR1 GTSNPN and CDR2 SVGIG (reference sequence). The CDR3 DNA reads TGTGCCTGGAGTGTAGCCCCCAACAACTATGGCTACACCTTC. Protein product: CAWSVAPNNYGYTF.

This clonotype was counted a few times. The chain joins TRBV20-1 to TRBJ2-5; TRBD2 might be the D (6 bases). V shed 3 bases and J shed 0 bases, with 11 bases lying between them. Germline values: CDR1 DFQATT, CDR2 SNEGSKA (reference sequence). This CDR3 has 14 residues. DNA for the CDR3: TGCAGTGCTAGCCGCGGGACCGACCAAGAGACCCAGTACTTC. It encodes CSASRGTDQETQYF.

V is TRBV12-3 or TRBV12-4 and J is TRBJ1-2; D perhaps matches TRBD1 (6 bases). The CDR3 consists of 13 residues. V gave up 3 bases and J gave up 6 bases, with 11 bases separating them. CDR3 nucleotide sequence: TGTGCCAGCAGTTTTATTGCAGGGGATGGCTACACCTTC. It codes for CASSFIAGDGYTF.

The V and J genes are TRBV5-1 and TRBJ1-5; TRBD1 matches 8 bases. V gave up 4 bases and J gave up 2 bases; unmatched junction bases: 11. Germline V gives CDR1 SGHRS, CDR2 YFSETQ. This CDR3 has 17 residues. This CDR3 reads CASSPSGTGMGNQPQHF. The CDR3 nucleotides are TGCGCCAGCAGCCCCTCCGGGACAGGAATGGGCAATCAGCCCCAGCATTTT.

In its sample, this clonotype was seen many times. The V gene is TRBV7-9, the J gene TRBJ2-3; 11 bases align to TRBD2. Looked up from germline, CDR1 is SEHNR and CDR2 is FQNEAQ (reference sequence). After removal of 5 bases from V and 0 bases from J, the junction contained 7 bases not matched to a gene. The CDR3 has 17 residues. The DNA of the CDR3 is TGTGCCAGCAGCCCGCGGGGACTAGCGGCTAGCACAGATACGCAGTATTTT. This sequence encodes CASSPRGLAASTDTQYF.

This clonotype was observed a handful of times. The chain carries TRBV12-3 or TRBV12-4 and TRBJ1-5; no reliable D call. The ends were cut back, 5 bases at V and 6 bases at J, with 11 bases in the middle. CDR3 length: 13 amino acids. In DNA form, the CDR3 reads TGTGCCAGCAGTCCGCAGTTAAGTCAGCCCCAGCATTTT. It translates to CASSPQLSQPQHF.

This clonotype was counted ten times or more. This chain links TRBV4-1 with TRBJ2-1; 8 nucleotides align to TRBD1. After removal of 4 bases from V and 8 bases from J, the junction contained 16 bases not matched to a gene. This CDR3 is 17 amino acids long. From germline, CDR1 is MGHRA and CDR2 YSYEKL. Here the CDR3 DNA reads TGCGCCAGCAGCCTTCGTTTTGCGACAGGGGTAATCCATGAGCAGTTCTTC. Its translation: CASSLRFATGVIHEQFF.

This clonotype appeared a few times. The chain recombines TRBV4-3 with TRBJ2-3, with unresolved D. Trimming stripped 0 bases from V and 0 bases from J, with 10 bases between. The CDR3 covers 16 residues. Germline V gene lookup returns CDR1 LGHNA and CDR2 YSLEER. This CDR3 is CASSQEVAGSTDTQYF. The CDR3 coding sequence is TGCGCCAGCAGCCAAGAAGTCGCAGGAAGCACAGATACGCAGTATTTT.